This note documents a single TCR beta chain sequence. CDR1 is SGHTA and CDR2 is FQGNSA in the germline V gene. With 5 bases removed from V and 5 bases from J, the gap between germline ends came to 15 bases. CDR3 length: 15 residues. Measured with immunoSEQ multiplex PCR; TCRdb has only the in-frame clones, and not every one. The data contain about 28,000 clones, approximately 89% of them singletons. The data were obtained in a study of T cell changes during pregnancy in multiple sclerosis. The sequencing here drew on CD4+ T cells from peripheral blood mononuclear cells, taken in the second trimester of pregnancy. This sequence was found in a female donor with multiple sclerosis, enrolled in a pregnancy study. The chain couples TRBV7-2 to TRBJ1-4; weak D call: TRBD1 (6 bases). CDR3 residues: CASSRVGHGNEKLFF. CDR3 DNA: TGTGCCAGCAGCCGGGTGGGACACGGGAATGAAAAACTGTTTTTT.